What follows is one T cell receptor beta chain and its context. Its antigen is unidentified. TCRdb re-derived calls from the 5' RACE reads in MiXCR, one entry per CDR3 protein. The sample lists approximately 1.8 million distinct CDR3 sequences, about 30% occurring once. Germline V CDR1 and CDR2: LGHDT, YNNKEL (reference sequence). The CDR3 covers 13 residues. This specimen comes from a study of identical twins. Notes on the study in general: Compared with models, monozygotic twins showed more out-of-frame TCR alpha sharing.

Source material: cord blood. The receptor comes from a newborn girl in good health. The V and J genes are TRBV3-1 and TRBJ2-5; D remains unclear. The J call may be faulty, since TRBJ2-7 better matches the DNA end. CDR3 sequence: CASSQGSTIEQYF. CDR3 DNA: TGTGCCAGCAGCCAAGGATCCACTATCGAGCAGTACTTC.